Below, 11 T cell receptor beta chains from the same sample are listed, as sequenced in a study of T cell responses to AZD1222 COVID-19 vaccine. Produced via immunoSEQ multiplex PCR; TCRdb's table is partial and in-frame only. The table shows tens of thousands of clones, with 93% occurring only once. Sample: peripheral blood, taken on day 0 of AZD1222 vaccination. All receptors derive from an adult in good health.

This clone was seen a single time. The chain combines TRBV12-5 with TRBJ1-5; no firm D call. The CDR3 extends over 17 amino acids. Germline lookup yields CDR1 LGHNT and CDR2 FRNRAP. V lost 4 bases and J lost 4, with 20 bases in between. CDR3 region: CASGSVWTSSPNQPQHF. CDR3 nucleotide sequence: TGTGCTAGTGGTTCGGTCTGGACGAGCTCCCCTAATCAGCCCCAGCATTTT.

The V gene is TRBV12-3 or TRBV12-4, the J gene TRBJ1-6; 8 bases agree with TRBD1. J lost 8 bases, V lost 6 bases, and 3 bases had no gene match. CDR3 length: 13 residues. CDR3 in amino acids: CASRWTGYSPLHF. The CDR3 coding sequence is TGTGCCAGCAGATGGACAGGGTATTCACCCCTCCACTTT.

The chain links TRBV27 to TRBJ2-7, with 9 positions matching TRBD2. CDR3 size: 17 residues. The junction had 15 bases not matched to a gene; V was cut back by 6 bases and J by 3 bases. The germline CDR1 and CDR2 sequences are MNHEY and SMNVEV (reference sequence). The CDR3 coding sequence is TGTGCCAGCAGCTCTGGGGTGGGTTTAGCGGGAGTCTACGAGCAGTACTTC. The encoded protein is CASSSGVGLAGVYEQYF.

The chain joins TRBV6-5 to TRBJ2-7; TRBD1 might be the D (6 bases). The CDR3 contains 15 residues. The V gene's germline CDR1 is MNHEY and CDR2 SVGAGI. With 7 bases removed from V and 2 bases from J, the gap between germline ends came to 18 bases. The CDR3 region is CASTRTGYNPYEQYF. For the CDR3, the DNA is TGTGCCAGCACCCGTACAGGGTACAATCCCTACGAGCAGTACTTC.

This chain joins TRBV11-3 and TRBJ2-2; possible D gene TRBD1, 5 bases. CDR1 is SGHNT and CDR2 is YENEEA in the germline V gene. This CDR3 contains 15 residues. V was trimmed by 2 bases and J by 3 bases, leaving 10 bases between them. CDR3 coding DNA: TGTGCCAGCAGCTTATCGCAGGGTTACACCGGGGAGCTGTTTTTT. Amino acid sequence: CASSLSQGYTGELFF.

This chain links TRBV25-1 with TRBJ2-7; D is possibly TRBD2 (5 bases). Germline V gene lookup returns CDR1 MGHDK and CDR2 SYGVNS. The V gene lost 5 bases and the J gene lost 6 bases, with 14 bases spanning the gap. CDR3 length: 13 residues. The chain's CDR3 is CASSISRGSEQYF. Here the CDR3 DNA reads TGTGCCAGCAGTATATCCCGGGGAAGCGAGCAGTACTTC.

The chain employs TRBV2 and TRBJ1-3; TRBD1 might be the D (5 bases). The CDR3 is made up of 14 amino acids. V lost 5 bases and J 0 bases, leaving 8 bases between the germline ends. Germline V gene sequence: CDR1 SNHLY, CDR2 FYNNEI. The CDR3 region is CASSQTVSGNTIYF. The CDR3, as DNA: TGTGCCAGCAGTCAGACAGTCTCTGGAAACACCATATATTTT. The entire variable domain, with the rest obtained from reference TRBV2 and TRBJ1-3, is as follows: EPEVTQTPSHQVTQMGQEVILRCVPISNHLYFYWYRQILGQKVEFLVSFYNNEISEKSEIFDDQFSVERPDGSNFTLKIRSTKLEDSAMYFCASSQTVSGNTIYFGEGSWLTVV.

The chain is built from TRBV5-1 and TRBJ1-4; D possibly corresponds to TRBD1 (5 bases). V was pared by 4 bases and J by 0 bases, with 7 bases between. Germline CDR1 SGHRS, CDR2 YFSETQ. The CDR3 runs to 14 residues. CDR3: CASSLTATNEKLFF. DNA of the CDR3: TGCGCCAGCAGCCTGACAGCAACTAATGAAAAACTGTTTTTT. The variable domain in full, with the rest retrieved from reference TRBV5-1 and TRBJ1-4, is KAGVTQTPRYLIKTRGQQVTLSCSPISGHRSVSWYQQTPGQGLQFLFEYFSETQRNKGNFPGRFSGRQFSNSRSEMNVSTLELGDSALYLCASSLTATNEKLFFGSGTQLSVL.

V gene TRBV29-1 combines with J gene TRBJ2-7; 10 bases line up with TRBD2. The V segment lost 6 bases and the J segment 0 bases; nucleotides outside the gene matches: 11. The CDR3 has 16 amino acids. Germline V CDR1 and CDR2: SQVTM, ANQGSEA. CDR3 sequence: CSVLAPGTSDSYEQYF. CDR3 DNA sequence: TGCAGCGTCCTAGCCCCCGGGACTAGCGACTCCTACGAGCAGTACTTC.

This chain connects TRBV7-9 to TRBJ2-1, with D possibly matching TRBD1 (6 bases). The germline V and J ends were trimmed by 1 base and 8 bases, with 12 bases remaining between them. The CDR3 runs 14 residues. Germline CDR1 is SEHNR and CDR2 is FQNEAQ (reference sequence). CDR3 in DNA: TGTGCCAGCAGCTTAGGGGGACAAGATGATGAGCAGTTCTTC. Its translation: CASSLGGQDDEQFF.

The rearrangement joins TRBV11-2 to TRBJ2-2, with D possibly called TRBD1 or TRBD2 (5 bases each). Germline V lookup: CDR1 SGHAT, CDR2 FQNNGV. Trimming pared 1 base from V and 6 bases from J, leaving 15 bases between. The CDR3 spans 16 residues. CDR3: CASSLVGQGRPGELFF. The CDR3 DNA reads TGTGCCAGCAGCTTAGTTGGGCAGGGACGACCCGGGGAGCTGTTTTTT.